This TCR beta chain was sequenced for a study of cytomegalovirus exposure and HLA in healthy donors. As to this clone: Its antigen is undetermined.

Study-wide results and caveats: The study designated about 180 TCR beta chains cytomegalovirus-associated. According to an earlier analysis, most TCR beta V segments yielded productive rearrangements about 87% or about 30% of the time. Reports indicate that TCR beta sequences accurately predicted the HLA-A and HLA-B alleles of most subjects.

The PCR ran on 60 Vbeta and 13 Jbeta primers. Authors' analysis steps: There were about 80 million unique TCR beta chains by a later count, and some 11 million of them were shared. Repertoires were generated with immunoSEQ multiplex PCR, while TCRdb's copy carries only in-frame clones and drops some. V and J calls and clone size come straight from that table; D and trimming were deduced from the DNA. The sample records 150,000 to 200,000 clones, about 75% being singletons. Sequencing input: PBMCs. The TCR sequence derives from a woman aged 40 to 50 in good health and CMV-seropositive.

In DNA form, the CDR3 reads TGTGCCAGCAGAGCCGGGACAGGCCCTAAAAATCAGCCCCAGCATTTT. Protein: CASRAGTGPKNQPQHF. This chain links TRBV6-6 with TRBJ1-5, with 8 bases fitting TRBD1. The junction had 11 bases not matched to a gene; V was cut back by 6 bases and J by 4 bases. The germline gives CDR1 MNHNY, CDR2 SVGAGI (reference sequence). The CDR3 spans 16 residues.